Listed here are 31 T cell receptor beta chains from one sample, sequenced in a study of T cell changes during pregnancy in multiple sclerosis. Method: immunoSEQ multiplex PCR; TCRdb's copy keeps in-frame clones and lacks some. The top ten hold roughly 1.3% of the sample, which has tens of thousands of clones, roughly 94% seen once. The sequencing used peripheral blood, collected in the second trimester of pregnancy. The receptor set was obtained from a female donor in good health, enrolled as a control in a pregnancy study.

This clone was recorded only once. V is TRBV27 and J is TRBJ1-5, with 8 bases that match TRBD1. The ends lost 4 bases at V and 5 bases at J; junction bases unmatched: 10. This CDR3 is built from 16 residues. Germline assignment: CDR1 MNHEY and CDR2 SMNVEV (reference sequence). The DNA for the CDR3 is TGTGCCAGCAGTTCCGTCGGCAGGGGGCGGCATCAGCCCCAGCATTTT. Its translation: CASSSVGRGRHQPQHF.

The CDR3 DNA reads TGCAGCGTTGAGGGACAGGGGGACAACTCTGGGGCCAACGTCCTGACTTTC. Protein sequence: CSVEGQGDNSGANVLTF. The chain combines TRBV29-1 with TRBJ2-6; 11 bases map to TRBD1. V shed 3 bases, J shed 0 bases, and the junction held 4 bases outside the gene matches. Germline-derived CDR1 and CDR2 are SQVTM and ANQGSEA. The CDR3 runs to 17 residues. The complete variable domain, with remaining parts taken from reference TRBV29-1 and TRBJ2-6, reads SAVISQKPSRDICQRGTSLTIQCQVDSQVTMMFWYRQQPGQSLTLIATANQGSEATYESGFVIDKFPISRPNLTFSTLTVSNMSPEDSSIYLCSVEGQGDNSGANVLTFGAGSRLTVL.

The chain carries TRBV5-4 and TRBJ2-2; 8 bases line up with TRBD2. CDR3 length: 17 residues. J was trimmed by 6 bases and V by 1 base; bases with no gene match: 11. The germline V gene encodes CDR1 SGHNT and CDR2 YYREEE (reference sequence). CDR3 loop: CASSLRKSGGGAGELFF. The CDR3 bases are TGTGCCAGCAGCTTGCGGAAGAGCGGGGGTGGGGCCGGGGAGCTGTTTTTT. Combining the CDR3 with reference TRBV5-4 and TRBJ2-2 gives the whole variable domain ETGVTQSPTHLIKTRGQQVTLRCSSQSGHNTVSWYQQALGQGPQFIFQYYREEENGRGNFPPRFSGLQFPNYSSELNVNALELDDSALYLCASSLRKSGGGAGELFFGEGSRLTVL.

V is TRBV12-5 and J is TRBJ1-4, with 10 bases that match TRBD1. The V segment lost 4 bases and the J segment 6 bases; nucleotides outside the gene matches: 8. Germline V gives CDR1 LGHNT, CDR2 FRNRAP. The CDR3 length is 16 residues. CDR3: CASGSNRGTGDEKLFF. The CDR3 DNA reads as TGTGCTAGTGGTTCCAACCGTGGGACAGGGGATGAAAAACTGTTTTTT.

This CDR3 is CASSPTGNEQFF. The CDR3 DNA is TGTGCCAGCAGTCCCACAGGAAATGAGCAGTTCTTC. The V gene is TRBV7-9, the J gene TRBJ2-1; D may be TRBD1 (5 bases). V was cut by 6 bases and J by 7 bases, with 10 bases left in between. The CDR3 has 12 residues. The germline V gene encodes CDR1 SEHNR and CDR2 FQNEAQ (reference sequence). The whole variable domain, filled in from reference TRBV7-9 and TRBJ2-1, reads DTGVSQNPRHKITKRGQNVTFRCDPISEHNRLYWYRQTLGQGPEFLTYFQNEAQLEKSRLLSDRFSAERPKGSFSTLEIQRTEQGDSAMYLCASSPTGNEQFFGPGTRLTVL.

This chain links TRBV28 with TRBJ1-2; D is undetermined. CDR1 is MDHEN, CDR2 SYDVKM, per germline. Trimming pared 2 bases from V and 5 bases from J, leaving 9 bases between. The CDR3 contains 13 residues. The CDR3 loop reads CASSLPRQYGYTF. CDR3 in DNA: TGTGCCAGCAGTTTACCCAGGCAATATGGCTACACCTTC.

V usage is TRBV28 and J usage is TRBJ2-4, with D maybe TRBD1 (6 bases). The CDR3 consists of 15 residues. Per germline, CDR1 MDHEN and CDR2 SYDVKM. V was cut by 3 bases and J by 7 bases, with 16 bases left in between. DNA of the CDR3: TGTGCCAGCAGTTTCCCGGGGACATCTAGGAACATTCAGTACTTC. Amino acid sequence: CASSFPGTSRNIQYF.

In DNA form, the CDR3 reads TGTGCCAGCAGGTGGACAGGCGCCACCTACGAGCAGTACTTC. Translation: CASRWTGATYEQYF. The genes are TRBV2 and TRBJ2-7, with 7 bases fitting TRBD1. The CDR3 consists of 14 residues. J was trimmed by 2 bases and V by 6 bases; bases with no gene match: 7. The germline V gene encodes CDR1 SNHLY and CDR2 FYNNEI.

The J gene is TRBJ2-7, the V gene TRBV6-5; unclear D gene. The CDR3 has 16 amino acids. Germline assignment: CDR1 MNHEY and CDR2 SVGAGI. Trimming removed 0 bases at V and 5 bases at J, with 17 bases between. The CDR3 DNA follows: TGTGCCAGCAGTTACTCGAATACCAGATCTTATAACGAGCAGTACTTC. Protein sequence: CASSYSNTRSYNEQYF.

The chain couples TRBV4-3 to TRBJ1-6, with 8 bases that match TRBD1. The CDR3 loop spans 16 amino acids. Germline V lookup: CDR1 LGHNA, CDR2 YSLEER. The junction had 10 bases not matched to a gene; V was cut back by 6 bases and J by 6 bases. Written as DNA, the CDR3 is TGCGCCAGCAGTCCCTCACTGGGACAGGTTAATTCACCCCTCCACTTT. It is translated as CASSPSLGQVNSPLHF.

This clone showed up just once. The chain uses TRBV18 and TRBJ1-1; D uncertain. Per the germline V gene, CDR1 is KGHSH and CDR2 is LQKENI. V shed 3 bases and J shed 1 base, with 9 bases lying between them. The CDR3 has 14 residues. The CDR3 DNA is TGTGCCAGCTCACCCTGGGAGTGGAACACTGAAGCTTTCTTT. As protein: CASSPWEWNTEAFF. The variable domain in full, completed from reference TRBV18 and TRBJ1-1, reads NAGVMQNPRHLVRRRGQEARLRCSPMKGHSHVYWYRQLPEEGLKFMVYLQKENIIDESGMPKERFSAEFPKEGPSILRIQQVVRGDSAAYFCASSPWEWNTEAFFGQGTRLTVV.

The V gene is TRBV19, the J gene TRBJ1-5; a weak D match, TRBD1 (6 bases). The CDR3 is made up of 16 amino acids. Germline V CDR1 and CDR2: LNHDA, SQIVND (reference sequence). V was pared by 3 bases and J by 2 bases, with 14 bases between. The CDR3 nucleotides read TGTGCCAGTAGTATTACAGGGCGACGGGGCAATCAGCCCCAGCATTTT. This translates into CASSITGRRGNQPQHF.

This clone is judged medium-sized (0.01 to 0.1%). Different DNA sequences within this sample yield the same CDR3. This chain links TRBV4-2 with TRBJ2-1, with D unresolved. The CDR3 consists of 12 residues. V lost 3 bases and J lost 5, with 5 bases in between. CDR1 and CDR2 (germline): LGHNA, YNFKEQ. CDR3 coding DNA: TGTGCCAGCAGCCAGTCGGACAATGAGCAGTTCTTC. Its translation: CASSQSDNEQFF.

This chain uses TRBV4-3 with TRBJ1-4, with 8 bases aligning to TRBD1. The CDR3 extends over 17 amino acids. Germline CDR1 and CDR2: LGHNA and YSLEER. Germline trimming cut 4 bases from V and 3 bases from J; bases unmatched to any gene: 10. This CDR3 is CASSPEAGGSPNEKLFF. In DNA, the CDR3 is TGCGCCAGCAGCCCGGAGGCAGGGGGCTCGCCTAATGAAAAACTGTTTTTT.

V gene TRBV12-5 combines with J gene TRBJ2-1; 9 nucleotides line up with TRBD1. In germline, CDR1 is LGHNT, CDR2 FRNRAP. CDR3 length: 15 residues. After removal of 6 bases from V and 9 bases from J, the junction contained 12 bases not matched to a gene. The CDR3 DNA reads TGTGCTAGTGGACGACCGGGACAGGGAGGTACTGAGCAGTTCTTC. Protein product: CASGRPGQGGTEQFF.

The chain links TRBV30 to TRBJ1-2; the match to TRBD1 covers 12 bases. Germline CDR1 reads GTSNPN; CDR2 reads SVGIG (reference sequence). Trimming at V came to 5 bases and at J to 5 bases, leaving 15 bases not matched to a gene. The CDR3 has 17 residues. The CDR3 DNA sequence: TGTGCCTGGGGATCGTCCTCGGGGACAGGGGGCTGGTATGGCTACACCTTC. This sequence encodes CAWGSSSGTGGWYGYTF.

J is TRBJ1-1 and V is TRBV28; no clear D gene. The CDR3 has 14 residues. Germline CDR1 is MDHEN and CDR2 is SYDVKM. V lost 2 bases and J lost 11, with 18 bases in between. For the CDR3, the DNA is TGTGCCAGCAGTTTAGCGGCGGGGTTCCGTAGCGCTTTCTTT. Translated, it gives CASSLAAGFRSAFF.

As to this clone: Its ends do not fully match the called genes, so a read error is possible. V and J are TRBV28 and TRBJ2-7, with TRBD1 matching 8 bases. Germline V lookup: CDR1 MDHEN, CDR2 SYDVKM. This CDR3 contains 15 residues. CDR3 sequence reads: CASSGPGQALYGQYF. The CDR3 coding sequence is TGTGCCAGCAGTGGACCGGGACAGGCCCTCTACGGGCAGTACTTC.

The rearrangement uses TRBV5-6 and TRBJ2-3; the D gene is possibly TRBD2 (5 bases). V was clipped by 3 bases and J by 1 base, with 6 bases between them. Looked up from germline, CDR1 is SGHDT and CDR2 is YYEEEE. There are 13 residues in the CDR3. The CDR3 DNA reads as TGTGCCAGCAGCTCGGAGGGCACAGATACGCAGTATTTT. Translation: CASSSEGTDTQYF.

This chain uses TRBV9 with TRBJ2-5, with 10 bases aligning to TRBD2. After removal of 8 bases from V and 3 bases from J, the junction contained 7 bases not matched to a gene. The CDR3 runs 14 residues. Germline V gene sequence: CDR1 SGDLS, CDR2 YYNGEE. CDR3: CASSLAGPKETQYF. The CDR3 DNA follows: TGTGCCAGTTCACTAGCGGGACCTAAAGAGACCCAGTACTTC.

The chain employs TRBV28 and TRBJ2-7; D possibly corresponds to TRBD1 (5 bases). CDR1 and CDR2 (germline): MDHEN, SYDVKM. V lost 5 bases and J lost 0, with 14 bases in between. The CDR3 runs 15 residues. The CDR3 protein is CASSDRRRSSYEQYF. CDR3 DNA sequence: TGTGCCAGCAGTGACAGACGCAGGAGCTCCTACGAGCAGTACTTC.

This chain uses TRBV21-1 with TRBJ1-2. TRBV21-1 is marked as a pseudogene. This CDR3 has 16 residues. The CDR3 spells CASSKAPGGPYYGYTF. CDR3 bases: TGTGCCAGCAGCAAAGCTCCGGGGGGCCCTTACTATGGCTACACCTTC.

The sample holds one count of this clone. The chain combines TRBV23-1 with TRBJ2-7; 8 nucleotides agree with TRBD1. TRBV23-1 is filed as an ORF, its function uncertain. The CDR3 sequence is 13 residues long. V lost 6 bases and J lost 4; bases outside the gene matches: 5. The CDR3 is CASRPTGGYEQYF. CDR3 bases: TGCGCCAGCAGACCTACAGGGGGGTACGAGCAGTACTTC.

V gene TRBV7-6 combines with J gene TRBJ1-6; TRBD1 agrees at 7 bases. From germline, CDR1 is SGHVS and CDR2 FNYEAQ. Losses at the gene ends were 6 bases for V and 4 bases for J; bases not matched to a gene: 3. CDR3 length: 14 amino acids. The CDR3 protein is CASSPTGYNSPLHF. The CDR3 nucleotides are TGTGCCAGCAGTCCGACAGGGTATAATTCACCCCTCCACTTT.

This clone was seen a single time. The V and J genes are TRBV6-1 and TRBJ2-1; 8 bases map to TRBD2. J was trimmed by 4 bases and V by 2 bases; bases with no gene match: 1. CDR3 length: 14 residues. CDR1 is MNHNS and CDR2 is SASEGT in the germline V gene. Here the CDR3 DNA reads TGTGCCAGCAGTGAACCTAGCGGGTACAATGAGCAGTTCTTC. Translated, it gives CASSEPSGYNEQFF.

This sequence joins TRBV28 and TRBJ1-4; no reliable D call. Trimming removed 6 bases at V and 7 bases at J, with 12 bases between. CDR3 length: 13 amino acids. Germline values: CDR1 MDHEN, CDR2 SYDVKM. Here the CDR3 DNA reads TGTGCCAGCAGACAATGGGCCGGTGAAAAACTGTTTTTT. Translated: CASRQWAGEKLFF.

V usage is TRBV19 and J usage is TRBJ2-7; 7 nucleotides agree with TRBD2. Per germline, CDR1 LNHDA and CDR2 SQIVND (reference sequence). The CDR3 contains 14 residues. V lost 5 bases and J lost 0; bases outside the gene matches: 4. In nucleotides, the CDR3 is TGTGCCAGTAGTTCTAGCGGAAGCTCCTACGAGCAGTACTTC. It is translated as CASSSSGSSYEQYF.

V usage is TRBV5-4 and J usage is TRBJ2-3; 12 bases agree with TRBD2. The CDR3 totals 16 residues. V lost 4 bases, J lost 3 bases, and 6 bases stayed unmatched. Germline V gene data show CDR1 as SGHNT and CDR2 as YYREEE (reference sequence). CDR3 sequence: CASSLRLAGVTDTQYF. The CDR3 coding sequence is TGTGCCAGCAGCCTTCGACTAGCGGGAGTGACAGATACGCAGTATTTT. The full variable domain, in which reference TRBV5-4 and TRBJ2-3 provide the parts outside the CDR3, is ETGVTQSPTHLIKTRGQQVTLRCSSQSGHNTVSWYQQALGQGPQFIFQYYREEENGRGNFPPRFSGLQFPNYSSELNVNALELDDSALYLCASSLRLAGVTDTQYFGPGTRLTVL.

The chain recombines TRBV5-6 with TRBJ2-5; TRBD1 matches 10 bases. The ends lost 4 bases at V and 6 bases at J; junction bases unmatched: 3. This CDR3 region has 13 residues. CDR1 and CDR2 from the germline V gene are SGHDT and YYEEEE. CDR3 region: CASSEDRGKTQYF. CDR3 nucleotide sequence: TGTGCCAGCAGCGAGGACAGGGGGAAGACCCAGTACTTC. The variable domain in full, with the rest retrieved from reference TRBV5-6 and TRBJ2-5, is DAGVTQSPTHLIKTRGQQVTLRCSPKSGHDTVSWYQQALGQGPQFIFQYYEEEERQRGNFPDRFSGHQFPNYSSELNVNALLLGDSALYLCASSEDRGKTQYFGPGTRLLVL.

This clone occurred once. The chain has TRBV11-2 and TRBJ2-2, with a weak D call TRBD2 (6 bases). CDR1 is SGHAT and CDR2 is FQNNGV in the germline V gene. The ends were cut back, 3 bases at V and 4 bases at J, with 9 bases in the middle. The CDR3 is made up of 14 amino acids. CDR3 loop: CASSLRGATGELFF. The CDR3 DNA reads as TGTGCCAGCAGCTTGCGGGGAGCCACCGGGGAGCTGTTTTTT.

V and J are TRBV13 and TRBJ2-5; the D gene is possibly TRBD2 (6 bases). Trimming cost V 1 base and J 4 bases, with 7 bases left between them. Germline values: CDR1 PRHDT, CDR2 FYEKMQ (reference sequence). The CDR3 runs 13 residues. In DNA form, the CDR3 reads TGTGCCAGCAGCTTAGAGGGAGGAGAGACCCAGTACTTC. Translation gives CASSLEGGETQYF.